The rows below give T cell receptor beta chains drawn from one sample of a study of blood T cells in healthy people across ages. One entry per CDR3 protein results from TCRdb running MiXCR on the 5' RACE reads. The top ten hold about 18% of the sample, which has 850,000 or so distinct CDR3 sequences, more than 25% seen once. The material sequenced was blood. These receptors came from a woman older than 75 in good health. Each CDR3 is given with its conserved first and last residue. D genes are given only for firm matches. Expanded clones are given a class, and other clones once, few, many or no size at all.

d_gene: TRBD1
v_gene: TRBV6-5
j_gene: TRBJ1-4
abundance: many
len: 14
CDR3nt: TGTGCCAGCAGTTACGACAGGGGTGGTGAAAAACTGTTTTTT
CDR3aa: CASSYDRGGEKLFF

d_gene: TRBD1
v_gene: TRBV12-3/TRBV12-4
j_gene: TRBJ2-5
abundance: many
len: 15
CDR3nt: TGTGCCAGCAGCACGACAGGGGGTGGTCAAGAGACCCAGTACTTC
CDR3aa: CASSTTGGGQETQYF

d_gene: TRBD2
v_gene: TRBV5-1
j_gene: TRBJ2-1
abundance: many
len: 14
CDR3nt: TGCGCCAGCAGCTTGGAAGGGACTAGCCATGAGCAGTTCTTC
CDR3aa: CASSLEGTSHEQFF

d_gene: NA
v_gene: TRBV28
j_gene: TRBJ1-4
abundance: few
len: 15
CDR3nt: TGTGCCAGCAGTTTAAGATGGAAGGCTAATGAAAAACTGTTTTTT
CDR3aa: CASSLRWKANEKLFF

d_gene: NA
v_gene: TRBV29-1
j_gene: TRBJ2-5
abundance: many
len: 12
CDR3nt: TGCAGCGTTAGTACTGGGACGTGGACCCAGTACTTC
CDR3aa: CSVSTGTWTQYF

d_gene: NA
v_gene: TRBV7-6
j_gene: TRBJ2-7
abundance: many
len: 15
CDR3nt: TGTGCCAGCAGCTTGAGTACTACTCCGAACTACGAGCAGTACTTC
CDR3aa: CASSLSTTPNYEQYF

d_gene: TRBD2
v_gene: TRBV28
j_gene: TRBJ2-5
abundance: NA
len: 15
CDR3nt: TGTGCCAGCAGTCATGCGGGAGGGGGCTGGGAGACCCAGTACTTC
CDR3aa: CASSHAGGGWETQYF

d_gene: NA
v_gene: TRBV12-3/TRBV12-4
j_gene: TRBJ2-1
abundance: many
len: 13
CDR3nt: TGTGCCAGCAGTATCGACCAGGGGAATGAGCAGTTCTTC
CDR3aa: CASSIDQGNEQFF

d_gene: NA
v_gene: TRBV5-1
j_gene: TRBJ1-5
abundance: many
len: 13
CDR3nt: TGTGCCAGCAGCTTAGTAGGGAATCAGCCCCAGCATTTT
CDR3aa: CASSLVGNQPQHF

d_gene: NA
v_gene: TRBV7-2
j_gene: TRBJ1-1
abundance: few
len: 14
CDR3nt: TGTGCCAGCAGCTTCACGCAGGGGTTCACTGAAGCTTTCTTT
CDR3aa: CASSFTQGFTEAFF

d_gene: NA
v_gene: TRBV18
j_gene: TRBJ1-2
abundance: NA
len: 14
CDR3nt: TGTGCCAGCTCACAAACTGCAGGCGCCTATGGCTACACCTTC
CDR3aa: CASSQTAGAYGYTF

d_gene: NA
v_gene: TRBV30
j_gene: TRBJ2-1
abundance: many
len: 14
CDR3nt: TGTGCCTGGAGTGCTCCCCCTCAGCGGAATGAGCAGTTCTTC
CDR3aa: CAWSAPPQRNEQFF

d_gene: NA
v_gene: TRBV12-3/TRBV12-4
j_gene: TRBJ1-1
abundance: NA
len: 13
CDR3nt: TGTGCCAGCAGTGAGTGGGAGGGCACTGAAGCTTTCTTT
CDR3aa: CASSEWEGTEAFF

d_gene: TRBD1
v_gene: TRBV6-5
j_gene: TRBJ2-7
abundance: NA
len: 17
CDR3nt: TGTGCCAGCAGTTACTCGAAGAGAGGGGGCGATAACGGCGAGCAGTACTTC
CDR3aa: CASSYSKRGGDNGEQYF

d_gene: TRBD1
v_gene: TRBV20-1
j_gene: TRBJ2-5
abundance: many
len: 14
CDR3nt: TGCAGTGCCATCGGGACAGGGGGAGAAGAGACCCAGTACTTC
CDR3aa: CSAIGTGGEETQYF

d_gene: NA
v_gene: TRBV3-1
j_gene: TRBJ1-5
abundance: few
len: 12
CDR3nt: TGTGCCAGCAGCCAAGGGGCTGGCCCAAGGCATTTT
CDR3aa: CASSQGAGPRHF

d_gene: NA
v_gene: TRBV12-3/TRBV12-4
j_gene: TRBJ1-2
abundance: many
len: 13
CDR3nt: TGTGCCAGCAGTTTGGGGAGCTTCTATGGCTACACCTTC
CDR3aa: CASSLGSFYGYTF

d_gene: NA
v_gene: TRBV11-1
j_gene: TRBJ1-2
abundance: NA
len: 14
CDR3nt: TGTGCCAGCAGCTGTGCGCCGGGAAACTATGGCTACACCTTC
CDR3aa: CASSCAPGNYGYTF

d_gene: NA
v_gene: TRBV5-1
j_gene: TRBJ2-3
abundance: NA
len: 16
CDR3nt: TGCGCCAGCAGCACGACTAGATTGACGGCCTTAGGTACGCAGTATTTT
CDR3aa: CASSTTRLTALGTQYF

d_gene: TRBD2
v_gene: TRBV5-1
j_gene: TRBJ2-1
abundance: many
len: 14
CDR3nt: TGCGCCAGCAGCTTGGAGGCTAGCGGACTTGAGCAGTTCTTC
CDR3aa: CASSLEASGLEQFF

d_gene: NA
v_gene: TRBV5-1
j_gene: TRBJ1-1
abundance: many
len: 13
CDR3nt: TGCGCCAGCAGCCCAGATCTGGGGACTGAAGCTTTCTTT
CDR3aa: CASSPDLGTEAFF

d_gene: TRBD2
v_gene: TRBV6-1
j_gene: TRBJ2-3
abundance: NA
len: 15
CDR3nt: TGTGCCAGCAGTGAACGGGGACTAGTCAAAGATACGCAGTATTTT
CDR3aa: CASSERGLVKDTQYF

d_gene: NA
v_gene: TRBV12-3/TRBV12-4
j_gene: TRBJ1-2
abundance: NA
len: 13
CDR3nt: TGTGCCAGCAGCCAGGGGAACCCGCGTGGCTACACCTTC
CDR3aa: CASSQGNPRGYTF

d_gene: TRBD1
v_gene: TRBV5-1
j_gene: TRBJ1-2
abundance: many
len: 13
CDR3nt: TGCGCCAGCCGGGACAGGGTTGACTATGGCTACACCTTC
CDR3aa: CASRDRVDYGYTF

d_gene: TRBD1
v_gene: TRBV6-2/TRBV6-3
j_gene: TRBJ2-2
abundance: NA
len: 16
CDR3nt: TGTGCCAGCATTACCGGGACAGGTCCCCTCGGCGGGGAGCTGTTTTTT
CDR3aa: CASITGTGPLGGELFF

d_gene: NA
v_gene: TRBV7-2
j_gene: TRBJ1-6
abundance: few
len: 16
CDR3nt: TGTGCCAGCAGCTCGCCATCCCTTGGGCGGGGTTCACCCCTCCACTTT
CDR3aa: CASSSPSLGRGSPLHF

d_gene: NA
v_gene: TRBV6-2/TRBV6-3
j_gene: TRBJ2-6
abundance: few
len: 17
CDR3nt: TGTGCCAGCAGTTACACGTGGGGTGGACCTGGGGCCAACGTCCGGACTTTC
CDR3aa: CASSYTWGGPGANVRTF

d_gene: NA
v_gene: TRBV18
j_gene: TRBJ2-7
abundance: many
len: 15
CDR3nt: TGTGCCAGCTCACCCACACAGGGACTATCCGCCGAGCAGTACTTC
CDR3aa: CASSPTQGLSAEQYF

d_gene: TRBD2
v_gene: TRBV7-2
j_gene: TRBJ2-7
abundance: many
len: 14
CDR3nt: TGTGCCAGCAGCTTAGGCGGGGGGCGGGTCGAGCAGTACTTC
CDR3aa: CASSLGGGRVEQYF

d_gene: TRBD1
v_gene: TRBV28
j_gene: TRBJ1-2
abundance: NA
len: 15
CDR3nt: TGTACCAGCAGTATAATGGGACAGTTTTTTGATGGCTACACCTTC
CDR3aa: CTSSIMGQFFDGYTF

d_gene: TRBD2
v_gene: TRBV12-3/TRBV12-4
j_gene: TRBJ2-2
abundance: few
len: 14
CDR3nt: TGTGCCAGCAACGCTCGGGGGGGCCCCGGGGAGCGGTTTTTT
CDR3aa: CASNARGGPGERFF

d_gene: NA
v_gene: TRBV12-3/TRBV12-4
j_gene: TRBJ1-2
abundance: NA
len: 15
CDR3nt: TGTGCCAGCAGTTTTGGGCATGACCTTCCCTATGGCTACACCTTC
CDR3aa: CASSFGHDLPYGYTF

d_gene: TRBD2
v_gene: TRBV10-3
j_gene: TRBJ2-3
abundance: NA
len: 15
CDR3nt: TGTGCCATCAGTGAGTCTGCGGGGGTCACAGATACGCAGTATTTT
CDR3aa: CAISESAGVTDTQYF

d_gene: TRBD2
v_gene: TRBV5-1
j_gene: TRBJ2-7
abundance: NA
len: 15
CDR3nt: TGCGCCAGCAGCTCCGGGACTAGCTCCTACAATGAGCAGTACTTC
CDR3aa: CASSSGTSSYNEQYF

d_gene: TRBD2
v_gene: TRBV28
j_gene: TRBJ2-7
abundance: many
len: 17
CDR3nt: TGTGCCAGCAGTTTTCGACTAGCGGGGGGCCCGTCCTACGAGCAGTACTTC
CDR3aa: CASSFRLAGGPSYEQYF

d_gene: TRBD1
v_gene: TRBV12-3/TRBV12-4
j_gene: TRBJ1-6
abundance: few
len: 14
CDR3nt: TGTGTCAGCAGTTTAAGTACAGGGGATTCACCCCTCCACTTT
CDR3aa: CVSSLSTGDSPLHF

d_gene: TRBD1
v_gene: TRBV6-6
j_gene: TRBJ2-7
abundance: many
len: 13
CDR3nt: TGTGCCAGCAGTCCAGGGGGTAGGTACGAGCAGTACTTC
CDR3aa: CASSPGGRYEQYF

d_gene: NA
v_gene: TRBV7-2
j_gene: TRBJ2-5
abundance: many
len: 16
CDR3nt: TGTGCCAGCAGCTTAGCCCAAACTAGACTTCAAGAGACCCAGTACTTC
CDR3aa: CASSLAQTRLQETQYF

d_gene: NA
v_gene: TRBV5-1
j_gene: TRBJ1-1
abundance: NA
len: 17
CDR3nt: TGCGCCAGCAGCTTGGCCCCCCAGATGACGAGTCGGACTGAAGCTTTCTTT
CDR3aa: CASSLAPQMTSRTEAFF